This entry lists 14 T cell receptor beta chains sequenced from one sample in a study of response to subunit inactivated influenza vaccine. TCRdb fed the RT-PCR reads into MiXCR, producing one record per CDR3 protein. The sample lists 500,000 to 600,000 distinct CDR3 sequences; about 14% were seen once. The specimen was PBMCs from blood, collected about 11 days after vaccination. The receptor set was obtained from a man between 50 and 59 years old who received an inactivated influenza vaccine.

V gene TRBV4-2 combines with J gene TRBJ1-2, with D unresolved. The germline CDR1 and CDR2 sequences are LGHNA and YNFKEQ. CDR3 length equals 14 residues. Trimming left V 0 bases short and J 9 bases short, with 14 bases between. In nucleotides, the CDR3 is TGTGCCAGCAGCCAAGATCTAAACAGTATGAGCTACACCTTC. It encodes CASSQDLNSMSYTF.

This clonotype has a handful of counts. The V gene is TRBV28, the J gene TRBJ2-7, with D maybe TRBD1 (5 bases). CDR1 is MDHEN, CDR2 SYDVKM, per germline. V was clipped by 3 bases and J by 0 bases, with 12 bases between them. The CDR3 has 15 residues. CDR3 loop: CASSLLDSSSYEQYF. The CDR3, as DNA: TGTGCCAGCAGTTTGTTAGACAGTAGCTCCTACGAGCAGTACTTC.

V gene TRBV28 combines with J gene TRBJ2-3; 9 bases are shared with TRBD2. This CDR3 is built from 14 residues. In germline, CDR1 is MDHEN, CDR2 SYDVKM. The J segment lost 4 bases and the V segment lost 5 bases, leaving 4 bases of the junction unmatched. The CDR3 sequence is CASSRSSGADTQYF. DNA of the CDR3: TGTGCCAGCAGTCGATCTAGCGGGGCAGATACGCAGTATTTT.

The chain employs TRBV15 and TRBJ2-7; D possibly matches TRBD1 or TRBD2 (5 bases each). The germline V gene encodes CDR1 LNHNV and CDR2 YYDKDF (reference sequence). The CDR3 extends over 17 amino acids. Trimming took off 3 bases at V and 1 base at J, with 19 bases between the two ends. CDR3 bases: TGTGCCACCAGCAGTGGGGGAAGGGGCGAGAGATCCTACGAGCAGTACTTC. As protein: CATSSGGRGERSYEQYF.

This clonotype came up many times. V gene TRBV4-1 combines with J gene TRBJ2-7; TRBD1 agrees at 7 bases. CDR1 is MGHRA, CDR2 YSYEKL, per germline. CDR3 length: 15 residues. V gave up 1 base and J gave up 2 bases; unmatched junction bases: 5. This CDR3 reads CASSQATGVTYEQYF. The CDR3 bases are TGCGCCAGCAGCCAAGCAACAGGGGTTACCTACGAGCAGTACTTC.

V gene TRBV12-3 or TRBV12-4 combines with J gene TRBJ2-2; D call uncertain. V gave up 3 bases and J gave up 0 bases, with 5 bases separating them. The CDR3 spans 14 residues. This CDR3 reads CASSFRANTGELFF. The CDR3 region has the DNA TGTGCCAGCAGTTTCCGCGCGAACACCGGGGAGCTGTTTTTT.

In nucleotides, the CDR3 is TGCGCCAGCAGCTTTGTGGGAGGTGGGACAGGGATCTACGAGCAGTACTTC. This sequence encodes CASSFVGGGTGIYEQYF. This chain links TRBV5-1 with TRBJ2-7; 9 nucleotides align to TRBD1. The CDR3 has 17 amino acids. Germline values: CDR1 SGHRS, CDR2 YFSETQ. Germline trimming cut 2 bases from V and 3 bases from J; bases unmatched to any gene: 12.

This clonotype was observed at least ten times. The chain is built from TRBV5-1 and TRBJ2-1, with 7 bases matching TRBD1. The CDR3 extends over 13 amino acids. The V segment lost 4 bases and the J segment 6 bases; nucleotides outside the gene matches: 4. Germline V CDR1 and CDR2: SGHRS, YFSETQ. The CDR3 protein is CASSDAGGNEQFF. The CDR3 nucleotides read TGCGCCAGCAGCGATGCAGGGGGCAATGAGCAGTTCTTC. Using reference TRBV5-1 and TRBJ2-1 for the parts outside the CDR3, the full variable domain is KAGVTQTPRYLIKTRGQQVTLSCSPISGHRSVSWYQQTPGQGLQFLFEYFSETQRNKGNFPGRFSGRQFSNSRSEMNVSTLELGDSALYLCASSDAGGNEQFFGPGTRLTVL.

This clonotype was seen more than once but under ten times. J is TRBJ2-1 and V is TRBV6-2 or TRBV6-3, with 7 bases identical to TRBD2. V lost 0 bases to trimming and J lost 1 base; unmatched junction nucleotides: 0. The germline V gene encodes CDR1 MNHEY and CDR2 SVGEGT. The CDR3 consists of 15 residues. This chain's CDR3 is CASSYSRGSYNEQFF. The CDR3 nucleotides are TGTGCCAGCAGTTACTCGCGGGGGTCCTACAATGAGCAGTTCTTC.

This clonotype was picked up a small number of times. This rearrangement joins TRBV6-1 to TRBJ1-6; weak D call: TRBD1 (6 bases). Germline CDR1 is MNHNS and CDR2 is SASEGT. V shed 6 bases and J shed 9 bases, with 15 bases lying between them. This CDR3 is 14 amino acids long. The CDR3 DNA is TGTGCCAGCAGAAGGGACCTAGGGGGTTCACCCCTCCACTTT. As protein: CASRRDLGGSPLHF.

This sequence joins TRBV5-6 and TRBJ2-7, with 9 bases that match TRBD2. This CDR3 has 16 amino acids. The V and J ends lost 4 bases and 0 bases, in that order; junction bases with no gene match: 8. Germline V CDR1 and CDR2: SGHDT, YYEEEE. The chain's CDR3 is CASSRYLAGDSYEQYF. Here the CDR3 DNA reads TGTGCCAGCAGCCGTTACTTAGCGGGGGACTCCTACGAGCAGTACTTC.

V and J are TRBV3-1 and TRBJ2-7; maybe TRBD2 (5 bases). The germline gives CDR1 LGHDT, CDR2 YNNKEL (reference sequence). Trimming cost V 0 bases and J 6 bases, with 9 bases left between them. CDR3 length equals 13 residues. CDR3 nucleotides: TGTGCCAGCAGCCAAGAGGCCGGGATCGAGCAGTACTTC. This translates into CASSQEAGIEQYF.

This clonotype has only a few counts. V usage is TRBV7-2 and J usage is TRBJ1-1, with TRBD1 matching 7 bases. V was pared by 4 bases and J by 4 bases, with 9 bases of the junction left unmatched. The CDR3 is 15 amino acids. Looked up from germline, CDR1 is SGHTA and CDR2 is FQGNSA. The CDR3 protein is CASSSDRRSSTEAFF. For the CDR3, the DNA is TGTGCCAGCAGCTCGGACAGGAGGTCGTCCACTGAAGCTTTCTTT.

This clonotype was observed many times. CDR3 nucleotides: TGTGCCAGCAGTTACACTCAGGGAAATGAGCAGTTCTTC. The encoded protein is CASSYTQGNEQFF. V usage is TRBV27 and J usage is TRBJ2-1; the D gene is possibly TRBD1 (5 bases). The CDR3 covers 13 residues. V lost 4 bases and J lost 7, with 11 bases in between. The germline V gene has CDR1 MNHEY and CDR2 SMNVEV (reference sequence).